Following are 5 T cell receptor beta chains from one sample sequenced in a study of blood T cell repertoires in COVID-19. Clones were read by immunoSEQ multiplex PCR, and TCRdb kept only the in-frame ones, dropping some. The sample contains 200,000 or so clones, approximately 87% of which appear only once. Sample: peripheral blood. These TCRs come from a person aged 65-85 years with COVID-19, enrolled during active disease.

The count of this clone is one. CDR3 sequence reads: CASSQDRRDKFF. The CDR3 nucleotides are TGTGCCAGCAGCCAAGACAGGCGGGATAAGTTCTTC. The chain combines TRBV3-1 (or the pseudogene TRBV3-2) with TRBJ2-1, with D possibly being TRBD2 (6 bases). The CDR3 is 12 amino acids. Germline V gene sequence: CDR1 LGHDT, CDR2 YNNKEL (reference sequence). V lost 0 bases and J lost 14, with 11 bases in between.

V and J are TRBV11-2 and TRBJ1-1; tentative D call: TRBD1 (6 bases). Germline values: CDR1 SGHAT, CDR2 FQNNGV. The CDR3 is made up of 15 amino acids. V was trimmed by 1 base and J by 7 bases, leaving 16 bases between them. CDR3 DNA: TGTGCCAGCAGCTTAGTAGGGGGGGTCGGTGGTGAAGCTTTCTTT. Protein sequence: CASSLVGGVGGEAFF.

This clone appeared a single time. The V gene is TRBV4-1, the J gene TRBJ2-2; 12 bases map to TRBD2. This CDR3 has 19 amino acids. J gave up 4 bases and V 2 bases, and 11 bases lay outside the gene matches. Germline CDR1 MGHRA, CDR2 YSYEKL. This chain's CDR3 is CASSQQLAGGPVGTGELFF. Written as DNA, the CDR3 is TGCGCCAGCAGCCAACAACTAGCGGGGGGCCCAGTAGGCACCGGGGAGCTGTTTTTT.

The chain has TRBV5-1 and TRBJ2-6; D ambiguous. This CDR3 is built from 15 residues. The V gene's germline CDR1 is SGHRS and CDR2 YFSETQ. Trimming left V 4 bases short and J 4 bases short, with 12 bases between. The CDR3 bases are TGCGCCAGCAGCCCCGGAGATGCGGGGGCCAACGTCCTGACTTTC. Residues: CASSPGDAGANVLTF.

The V gene is TRBV3-1 (or the pseudogene TRBV3-2), the J gene TRBJ1-4, with D unclear. Germline lookup yields CDR1 LGHDT and CDR2 YNNKEL (reference sequence). The germline V and J ends were trimmed by 4 bases and 7 bases, with 19 bases remaining between them. The CDR3 extends over 16 amino acids. The CDR3 here is CASSLGRGKRGEKLFF. The CDR3 DNA reads as TGTGCCAGCAGCCTTGGTCGGGGAAAACGTGGTGAAAAACTGTTTTTT.